A few counts support the clone carrying this T cell receptor beta chain. These data come from a study of beta chain features in type 1 diabetes. Since all of the isolated RNA was reverse transcribed, expressed TCRB transcripts were what got sequenced. The repertoire was sequenced with immunoSEQ multiplex PCR; TCRdb's copy has only in-frame clones and lacks some. The data show about 110,000 clones, approximately 37% seen once. This TCR was sampled from a woman aged 18 to 35 in good health. The sample comprised stem cell memory CD4+ T cells from blood.

The chain's CDR3 is CASSRTGKAYEQYF. The CDR3 region has the DNA TGTGCCAGCTCACGGACAGGGAAGGCCTACGAGCAGTACTTC. The chain is built from TRBV18 and TRBJ2-7, with TRBD1 matching 8 bases. From germline, CDR1 is KGHSH and CDR2 LQKENI. The ends lost 4 bases at V and 2 bases at J; junction bases unmatched: 4. The CDR3 is 14 residues long.